This T cell receptor beta chain was found in a study of blood T cell repertoires in COVID-19. Whole-study context: Nucleic acid was either cDNA or gDNA, and it came from T cells, B-cell-depleted T cells, or PBMCs.

The CDR3 covers 15 residues. V trimming: 3 bases; J trimming: 2 bases; junction bases outside the gene matches: 6. CDR1 is LGHDT, CDR2 YNNKEL, per germline (reference sequence). In the original analysis: For nucleated cells, counts were estimated from reference gene primer amplification. Produced via immunoSEQ multiplex PCR; TCRdb's table is partial and in-frame only. V, J and clone size derive from that table, while D and trimming were established from the DNA sequence. The table records about 300,000 clones, 70% to 90% of them present only once. During active infection, Seattle patients enrolled and were then monitored through disease.

The chain carries TRBV3-1 (or the pseudogene TRBV3-2) and TRBJ2-7; the match to TRBD1 covers 8 bases. The receptor comes from a woman in her 50s with COVID-19, enrolled during active disease. The sequenced sample was peripheral blood. In DNA, the CDR3 is TGTGCCAGCAGCCAGGGACAGGCGGGAACCTACGAGCAGTACTTC. As protein: CASSQGQAGTYEQYF.